This T cell receptor beta chain is drawn from a study of long-term antiretroviral therapy in people with HIV. With respect to this clone: Its antigen is not identified.

The CDR3 is made up of 14 amino acids. Germline CDR1 LNHNV, CDR2 YYDKDF (reference sequence). V lost 0 bases, J lost 7 bases, and 12 bases lay in between. Among participants with HIV, every one received treatment in the United States. There were about 1-10 million cryopreserved PBMC in the samples before DNA extraction. General study findings and limits: Upon ART, diversity increased but remained lower than transplant donor controls. The blood, collected between 2004 and 2017, was possibly taken under older ART regimens.

They ran version v3.0 of the immunoSEQ assay at survey level. Generated by immunoSEQ multiplex PCR, the TCRdb table keeps only in-frame clones and is missing some. The sample lists about 42,000 clones, roughly nine tenths seen once, with approximately 5.3% in the top ten. The chain recombines TRBV15 with TRBJ1-2; D unresolved. This receptor was obtained from a woman between 50 and 59 years old with HIV. The sample consisted of unsorted PBMCs, taken 0.1 years before starting antiretroviral therapy. In nucleotides, the CDR3 is TGTGCCACCAGCAGAGATAAGTTTCCGGGTGGCTACACCTTC. It encodes CATSRDKFPGGYTF. Filled out from reference TRBV15 and TRBJ1-2, the complete variable domain reads DAMVIQNPRYQVTQFGKPVTLSCSQTLNHNVMYWYQQKSSQAPKLLFHYYDKDFNNEADTPDNFQSRRPNTSFCFLDIRSPGLGDTAMYLCATSRDKFPGGYTFGSGTRLTVV.